This T cell receptor beta chain stems from a study of cytomegalovirus exposure and HLA in healthy donors. Study overall: As an earlier analysis found, 150 million to 200 million T cells yielded about 120 million unique TCR beta sequences.

This CDR3 region has 15 residues. Trimming took 3 bases from V and 4 from J; bases not matched to a gene: 7. Germline V lookup: CDR1 MDHEN, CDR2 SYDVKM. Primers included in the PCR were 60 Vbeta and 13 Jbeta primers. Sequenced by immunoSEQ multiplex PCR; TCRdb stores in-frame clones only, minus some. The table records 120,000 or so clones, 50% to 75% of them present only once. Study-level points and caveats: In an earlier analysis, productive rearrangement rates for most beta V segments clustered near 87% or 30%.

This clone has a handful of counts. What it binds is unknown. The chain combines TRBV28 with TRBJ1-1; 8 bases are shared with TRBD1. The sequenced sample was PBMCs. The sequence derives from a woman aged 35 to 49 in good health and CMV-seropositive. CDR3 nucleotides: TGTGCCAGCAGTTTTCCTACAGGGGGTAGCACTGAAGCTTTCTTT. It yields the protein CASSFPTGGSTEAFF. Supplemented by reference TRBV28 and TRBJ1-1, the full variable domain reads DVKVTQSSRYLVKRTGEKVFLECVQDMDHENMFWYRQDPGLGLRLIYFSYDVKMKEKGDIPEGYSVSREKKERFSLILESASTNQTSMYLCASSFPTGGSTEAFFGQGTRLTVV.